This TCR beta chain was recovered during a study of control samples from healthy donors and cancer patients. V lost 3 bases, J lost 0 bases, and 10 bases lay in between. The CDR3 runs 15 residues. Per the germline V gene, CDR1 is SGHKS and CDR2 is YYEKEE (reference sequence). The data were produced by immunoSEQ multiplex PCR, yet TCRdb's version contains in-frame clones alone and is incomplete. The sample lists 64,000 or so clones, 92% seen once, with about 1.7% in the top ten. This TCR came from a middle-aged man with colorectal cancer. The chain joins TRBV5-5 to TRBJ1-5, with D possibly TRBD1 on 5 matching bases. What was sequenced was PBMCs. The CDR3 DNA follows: TGTGCCAGCAGCTCAGGACACCTTAGCAATCAGCCCCAGCATTTT. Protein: CASSSGHLSNQPQHF.